Listed below are T cell receptor beta chains from one sample, sequenced in a study of T-cell memory formation after mild COVID-19. From the 5' RACE reads, TCRdb called clonotypes with MiXCR, one entry per CDR3 protein. This table holds around 500,000 distinct CDR3 sequences, 18% found once. Material for sequencing was PBMCs or a T cell subset sorted from them (not recorded which). All receptors come from an adult woman who had mild COVID-19 (a few samples of this study predate the infection). Cell type and time point are not known. CDR3s include the opening cysteine and the closing phenylalanine or tryptophan. Fields, in order: V gene, D gene, J gene, CDR3 protein. D genes are given only for firm matches.

>TRBV29-1|NA|TRBJ2-2
CSVEFIDTGELFF
>TRBV7-8|NA|TRBJ2-5
CASRRRGLETQYF
>TRBV12-3/TRBV12-4|TRBD1|TRBJ2-7
CASSQTGGLGYEQYF
>TRBV19|TRBD1|TRBJ1-2
CASNDRGPLGYTF
>TRBV4-2|NA|TRBJ2-2
CASSQDHIGTGELFF
>TRBV3-1|TRBD1|TRBJ1-2
CASSPLGQGYGYTF
>TRBV14|TRBD2|TRBJ2-2
CASSKAGGLMELFF
>TRBV9|TRBD2|TRBJ2-1
CASSESSGGGYEQFF
>TRBV12-3/TRBV12-4|NA|TRBJ2-5
CASSLLTGQETQYF
>TRBV27|TRBD1|TRBJ2-2
CASSRRDRGWTGELFF
>TRBV5-5|NA|TRBJ2-1
CASSRDPQRNEQFF
>TRBV24-1|TRBD2|TRBJ2-7
CATSDTGLALTEQYF
>TRBV20-1|NA|TRBJ1-1
CSASVLGLANTEAFF
>TRBV5-1|TRBD1|TRBJ2-4
CASSTGTGAHKNIQYF
>TRBV11-3|TRBD1|TRBJ2-3
CASSSPPTGVKADTQYF
>TRBV5-4|NA|TRBJ1-1
CASSPFREDTEAFF
>TRBV7-2|NA|TRBJ2-3
CASSSEEGVSWTDTQYF
>TRBV5-1|NA|TRBJ1-3
CASSLMAPVGTPGNTIYF
>TRBV7-9|NA|TRBJ2-5
CASSNPGETQYF
>TRBV13|TRBD2|TRBJ2-1
CASRLPVAGTEQFF
>TRBV11-3|NA|TRBJ2-3
CASSPRIGTTDTQYF
>TRBV7-2|NA|TRBJ2-7
CASSLESRGSYEQYF
>TRBV9|NA|TRBJ2-6
CASSVVEFRAGANVLTF
>TRBV3-1|TRBD1|TRBJ2-4
CASSQNRGNKNIQYF
>TRBV5-1|TRBD1|TRBJ2-3
CASSFPQGATDTQYF
>TRBV27|NA|TRBJ1-5
CASSFLGYNQPQHF
>TRBV4-1|TRBD1|TRBJ1-2
CASSQTGDDYGYTF
>TRBV6-1|NA|TRBJ2-2
CASCLGTTTTGELFF
>TRBV18|TRBD1|TRBJ1-1
CASSPGTAETEAFF
>TRBV27|TRBD2|TRBJ2-5
CASRNIGLAGGPETQYF
>TRBV30|NA|TRBJ2-1
CAWSELRGPNNEQFF
>TRBV7-9|NA|TRBJ1-3
CASSSRGGNTIYF
>TRBV6-6|TRBD2|TRBJ2-3
CASSYFTGTSGADTQYF
>TRBV7-9|NA|TRBJ2-1
CASSRGTVYNEQFF
>TRBV24-1|TRBD1|TRBJ2-1
CATSDPGTASYNEQFF
>TRBV29-1|NA|TRBJ1-1
CSVVERGMNTEAFF